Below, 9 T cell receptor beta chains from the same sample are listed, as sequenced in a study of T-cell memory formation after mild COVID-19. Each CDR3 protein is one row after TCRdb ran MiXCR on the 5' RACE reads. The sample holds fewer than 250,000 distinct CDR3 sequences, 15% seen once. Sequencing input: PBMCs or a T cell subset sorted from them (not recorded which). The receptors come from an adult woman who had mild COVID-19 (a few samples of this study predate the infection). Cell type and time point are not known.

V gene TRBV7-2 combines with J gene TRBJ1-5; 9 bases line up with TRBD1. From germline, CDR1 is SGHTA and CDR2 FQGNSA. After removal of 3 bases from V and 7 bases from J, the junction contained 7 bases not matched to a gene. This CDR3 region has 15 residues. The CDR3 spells CASSFTQGAMQPQHF. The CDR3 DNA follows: TGTGCCAGCAGCTTTACACAGGGGGCTATGCAGCCCCAGCATTTT.

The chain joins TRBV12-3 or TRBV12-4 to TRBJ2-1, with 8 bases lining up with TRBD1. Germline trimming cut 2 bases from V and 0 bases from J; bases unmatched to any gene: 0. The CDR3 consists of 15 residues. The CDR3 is CASSLTGGSYNEQFF. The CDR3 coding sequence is TGTGCCAGCAGTTTAACAGGGGGCTCCTACAATGAGCAGTTCTTC.

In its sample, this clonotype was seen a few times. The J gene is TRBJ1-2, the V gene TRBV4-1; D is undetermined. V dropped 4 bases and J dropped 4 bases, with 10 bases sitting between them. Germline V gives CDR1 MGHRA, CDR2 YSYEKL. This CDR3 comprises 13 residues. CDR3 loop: CASSPLGGYGYTF. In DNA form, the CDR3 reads TGCGCCAGCAGCCCTCTGGGAGGCTATGGCTACACCTTC.

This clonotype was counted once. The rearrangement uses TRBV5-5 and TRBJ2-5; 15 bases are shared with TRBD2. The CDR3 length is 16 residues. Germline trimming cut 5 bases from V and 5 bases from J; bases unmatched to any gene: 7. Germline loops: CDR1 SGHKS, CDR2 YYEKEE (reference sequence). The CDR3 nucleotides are TGTGCCAGCAGTTCCCGGACTAGCGGGGGGGAGGAGACCCAGTACTTC. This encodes CASSSRTSGGEETQYF. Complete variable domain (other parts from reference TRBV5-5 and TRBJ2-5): DAGVTQSPTHLIKTRGQQVTLRCSPISGHKSVSWYQQVLGQGPQFIFQYYEKEERGRGNFPDRFSARQFPNYSSELNVNALLLGDSALYLCASSSRTSGGEETQYFGPGTRLLVL.

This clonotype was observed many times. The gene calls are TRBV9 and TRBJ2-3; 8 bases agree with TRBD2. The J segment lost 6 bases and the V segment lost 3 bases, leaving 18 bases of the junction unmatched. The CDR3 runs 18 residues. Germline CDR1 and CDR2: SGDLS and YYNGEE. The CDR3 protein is CASSAHTSTGGLSDTQYF. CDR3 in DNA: TGTGCCAGCAGCGCCCACACTTCGACGGGAGGGCTGTCGGATACGCAGTATTTT.

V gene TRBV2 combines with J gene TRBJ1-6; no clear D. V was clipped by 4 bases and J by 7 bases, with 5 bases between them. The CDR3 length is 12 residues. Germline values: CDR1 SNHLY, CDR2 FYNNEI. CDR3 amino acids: CASSARNSPLHF. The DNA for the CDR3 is TGTGCCAGCAGTGCGAGGAATTCACCCCTCCACTTT.

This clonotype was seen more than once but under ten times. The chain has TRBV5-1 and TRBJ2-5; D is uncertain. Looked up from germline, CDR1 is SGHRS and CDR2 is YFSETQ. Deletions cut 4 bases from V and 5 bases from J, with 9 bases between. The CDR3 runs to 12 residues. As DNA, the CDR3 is TGCGCCAGCAGCCGCGATCTGGAGACCCAGTACTTC. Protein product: CASSRDLETQYF. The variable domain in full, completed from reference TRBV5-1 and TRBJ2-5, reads KAGVTQTPRYLIKTRGQQVTLSCSPISGHRSVSWYQQTPGQGLQFLFEYFSETQRNKGNFPGRFSGRQFSNSRSEMNVSTLELGDSALYLCASSRDLETQYFGPGTRLLVL.

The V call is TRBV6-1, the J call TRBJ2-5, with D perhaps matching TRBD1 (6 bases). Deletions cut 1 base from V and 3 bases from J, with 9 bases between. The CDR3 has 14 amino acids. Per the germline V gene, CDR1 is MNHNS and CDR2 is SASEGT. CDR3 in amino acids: CASSEGTDKETQYF. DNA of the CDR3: TGTGCCAGCAGTGAAGGGACAGATAAAGAGACCCAGTACTTC.

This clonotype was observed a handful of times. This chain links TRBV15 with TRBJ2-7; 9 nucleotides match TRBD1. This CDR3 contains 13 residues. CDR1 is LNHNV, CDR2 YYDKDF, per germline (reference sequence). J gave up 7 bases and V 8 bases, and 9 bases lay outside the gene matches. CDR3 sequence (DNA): TGTGCCACCCGGAATACAGGGGGCGCAGAGCAGTACTTC. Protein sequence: CATRNTGGAEQYF.